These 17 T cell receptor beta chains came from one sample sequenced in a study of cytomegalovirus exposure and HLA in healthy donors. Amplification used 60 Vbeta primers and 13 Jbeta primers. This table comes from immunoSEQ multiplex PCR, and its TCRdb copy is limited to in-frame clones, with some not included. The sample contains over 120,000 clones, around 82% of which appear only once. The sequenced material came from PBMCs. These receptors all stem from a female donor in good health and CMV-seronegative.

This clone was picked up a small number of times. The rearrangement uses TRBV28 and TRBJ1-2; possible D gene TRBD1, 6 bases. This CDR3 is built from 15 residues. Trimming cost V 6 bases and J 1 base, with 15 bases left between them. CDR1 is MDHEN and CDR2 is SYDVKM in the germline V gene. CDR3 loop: CASSSGAVYNYGYTF. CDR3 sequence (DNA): TGTGCCAGCAGCTCAGGGGCTGTATATAACTATGGCTACACCTTC.

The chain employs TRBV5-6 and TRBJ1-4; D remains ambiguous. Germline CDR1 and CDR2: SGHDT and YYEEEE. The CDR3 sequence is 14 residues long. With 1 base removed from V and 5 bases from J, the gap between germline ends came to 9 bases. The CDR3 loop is CASSLLRVNEKLFF. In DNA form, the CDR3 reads TGTGCCAGCAGCTTGCTGCGGGTCAATGAAAAACTGTTTTTT.

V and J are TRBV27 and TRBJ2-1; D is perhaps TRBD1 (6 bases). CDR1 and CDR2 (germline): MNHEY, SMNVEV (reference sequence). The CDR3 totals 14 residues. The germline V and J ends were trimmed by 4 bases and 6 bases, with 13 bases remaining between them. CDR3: CASSSGRGLNEQFF. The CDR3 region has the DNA TGTGCCAGCAGTTCGGGCAGGGGCCTCAATGAGCAGTTCTTC.

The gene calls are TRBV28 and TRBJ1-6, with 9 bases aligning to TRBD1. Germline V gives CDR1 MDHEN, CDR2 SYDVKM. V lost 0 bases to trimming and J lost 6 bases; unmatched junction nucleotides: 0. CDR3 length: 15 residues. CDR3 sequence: CASSLWTGGNSPLHF. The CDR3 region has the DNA TGTGCCAGCAGTTTATGGACAGGGGGTAATTCACCCCTCCACTTT.

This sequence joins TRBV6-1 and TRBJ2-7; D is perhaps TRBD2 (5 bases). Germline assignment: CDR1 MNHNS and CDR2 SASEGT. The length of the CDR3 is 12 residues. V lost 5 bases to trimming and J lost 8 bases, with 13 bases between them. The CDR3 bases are TGTGCCAGCAGTTTTGAGGGCGGAAAGCAGTACTTC. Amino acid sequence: CASSFEGGKQYF.

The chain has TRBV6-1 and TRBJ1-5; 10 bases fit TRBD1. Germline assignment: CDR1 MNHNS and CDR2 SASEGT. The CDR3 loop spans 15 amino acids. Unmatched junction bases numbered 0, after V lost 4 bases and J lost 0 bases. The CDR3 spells CASSGDRGSNQPQHF. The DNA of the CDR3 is TGTGCCAGCAGTGGGGACAGGGGTAGCAATCAGCCCCAGCATTTT.

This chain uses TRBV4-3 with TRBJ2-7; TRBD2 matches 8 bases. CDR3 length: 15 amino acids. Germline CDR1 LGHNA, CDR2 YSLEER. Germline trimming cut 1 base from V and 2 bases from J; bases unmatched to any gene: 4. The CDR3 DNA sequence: TGCGCCAGCAGCCAAGGACGGGGGGGCGCCTACGAGCAGTACTTC. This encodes CASSQGRGGAYEQYF.

The CDR3 loop is CAAGADYEQYF. CDR3 nucleotides: TGTGCCGCAGGGGCCGACTACGAGCAGTACTTC. The gene calls are TRBV10-3 and TRBJ2-7; maybe TRBD1 (6 bases). Per the germline V gene, CDR1 is ENHRY and CDR2 is SYGVKD. The germline V and J ends were trimmed by 11 bases and 3 bases, with 11 bases remaining between them. CDR3 length equals 11 residues.

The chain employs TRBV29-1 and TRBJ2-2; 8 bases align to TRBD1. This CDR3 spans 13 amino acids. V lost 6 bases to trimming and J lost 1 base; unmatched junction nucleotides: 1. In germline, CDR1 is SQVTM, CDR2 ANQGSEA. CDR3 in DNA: TGCAGCGTAGACAGGGGGAACACCGGGGAGCTGTTTTTT. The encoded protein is CSVDRGNTGELFF.

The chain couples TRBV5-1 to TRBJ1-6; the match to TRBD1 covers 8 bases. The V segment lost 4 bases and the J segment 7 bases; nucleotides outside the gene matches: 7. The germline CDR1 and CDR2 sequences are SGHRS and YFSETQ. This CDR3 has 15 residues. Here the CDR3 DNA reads TGCGCCAGCAGCCTTCTTGGACAGGGCAATTCACCCCTCCACTTT. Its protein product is CASSLLGQGNSPLHF.

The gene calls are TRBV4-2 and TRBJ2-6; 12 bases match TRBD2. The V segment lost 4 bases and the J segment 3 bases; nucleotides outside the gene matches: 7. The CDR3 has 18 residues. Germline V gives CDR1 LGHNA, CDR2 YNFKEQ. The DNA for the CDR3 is TGTGCCAGCAGCCCTCTAGCGGGAGGGCCATTTGGGGCCAACGTCCTGACTTTC. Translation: CASSPLAGGPFGANVLTF.

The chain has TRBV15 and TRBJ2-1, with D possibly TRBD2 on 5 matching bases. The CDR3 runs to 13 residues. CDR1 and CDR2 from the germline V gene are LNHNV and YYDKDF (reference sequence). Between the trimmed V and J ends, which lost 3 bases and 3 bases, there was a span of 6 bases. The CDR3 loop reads CATSRRVYNEQFF. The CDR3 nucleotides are TGTGCCACCAGCAGGCGGGTCTACAATGAGCAGTTCTTC.

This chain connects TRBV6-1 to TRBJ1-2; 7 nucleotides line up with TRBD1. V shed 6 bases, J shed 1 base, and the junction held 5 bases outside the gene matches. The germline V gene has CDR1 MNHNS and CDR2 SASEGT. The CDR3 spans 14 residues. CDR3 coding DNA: TGTGCCAGCAGAACGACAGGGCTTAACTATGGCTACACCTTC. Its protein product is CASRTTGLNYGYTF.

The CDR3 bases are TGTGCCAGCAGTTTCGAAGGAGGCCACCTTACGCAGTATTTT. It codes for CASSFEGGHLTQYF. The J gene is TRBJ2-3, the V gene TRBV28; weak D call: TRBD2 (5 bases). V was pared by 3 bases and J by 8 bases, with 15 bases between. From germline, CDR1 is MDHEN and CDR2 SYDVKM. The CDR3 runs to 14 residues.

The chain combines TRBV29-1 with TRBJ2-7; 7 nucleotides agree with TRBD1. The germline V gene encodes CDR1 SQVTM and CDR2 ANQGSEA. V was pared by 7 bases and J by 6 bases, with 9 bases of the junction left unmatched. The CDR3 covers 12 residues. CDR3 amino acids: CSGRDSVCEQYF. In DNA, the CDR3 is TGCAGCGGCCGGGACAGCGTTTGCGAGCAGTACTTC.

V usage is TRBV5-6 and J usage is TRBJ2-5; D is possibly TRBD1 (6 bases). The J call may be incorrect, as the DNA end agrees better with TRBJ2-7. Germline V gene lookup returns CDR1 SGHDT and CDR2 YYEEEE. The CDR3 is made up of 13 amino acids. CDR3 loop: CASSFRGGYEQYF. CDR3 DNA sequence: TGTGCCAGCAGCTTCAGGGGTGGCTACGAGCAGTACTTC.

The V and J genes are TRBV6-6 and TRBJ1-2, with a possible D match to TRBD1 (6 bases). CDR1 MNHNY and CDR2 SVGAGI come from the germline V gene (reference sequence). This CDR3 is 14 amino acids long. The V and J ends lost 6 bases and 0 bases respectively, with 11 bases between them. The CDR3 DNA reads TGTGCCAGCAGACTACACAGGGCTAACTATGGCTACACCTTC. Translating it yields CASRLHRANYGYTF.